This T cell receptor (beta chain) was sequenced in a study of molecular identifiers for immune sequencing clone quantification. Previously described methods and listed TCR primers were employed for the bulk TCR libraries. MiXCR, run by TCRdb on the PCR reads, gives a single entry per CDR3 protein. The sample includes about 640,000 distinct CDR3 sequences, about 20% of them seen just once. Germline values: CDR1 SEHNR, CDR2 FQNEAQ (reference sequence). V dropped 5 bases and J dropped 1 base, with 11 bases sitting between them. The CDR3 covers 14 residues. This clonotype has ten or more counts. The specimen sequenced was naive CD8+ T cells from blood, with Jurkat cell RNA spiked in. Subset meaning: FACS-sorted CD8+CD4-CCR7+CD45RA+ naive T cells. The origin of this receptor is a human donor in good health. Some libraries in this study had Jurkat cell RNA spiked in. The V call is TRBV7-9, the J call TRBJ2-5; D is unresolved. The CDR3 spells CASSQHGSQETQYF. CDR3 nucleotides: TGTGCCAGCAGCCAACACGGAAGCCAAGAGACCCAGTACTTC.